Below, 7 T cell receptor beta chains from the same sample are listed, as sequenced in a study of cytomegalovirus exposure and HLA in healthy donors. With 60 Vbeta and 13 Jbeta primers, the PCR was carried out. Assay: immunoSEQ multiplex PCR; the TCRdb copy retains only in-frame clones and omits some. The sample records 160,000 or so clones, 60% to 85% being singletons. The source material was PBMCs. These receptors came from a middle-aged man in good health and CMV-seropositive.

The chain couples TRBV7-9 to TRBJ2-7; TRBD1 aligns across 9 bases. Germline loops: CDR1 SEHNR, CDR2 FQNEAQ (reference sequence). The ends lost 5 bases at V and 0 bases at J; junction bases unmatched: 8. This CDR3 contains 16 residues. The CDR3 here is CASSRDRVRSSYEQYF. The CDR3 DNA is TGTGCCAGCAGCCGGGACAGGGTACGATCCTCCTACGAGCAGTACTTC. The whole variable domain, remainder taken from reference TRBV7-9 and TRBJ2-7, is DTGVSQNPRHKITKRGQNVTFRCDPISEHNRLYWYRQTLGQGPEFLTYFQNEAQLEKSRLLSDRFSAERPKGSFSTLEIQRTEQGDSAMYLCASSRDRVRSSYEQYFGPGTRLTVT.

This clone has only one observation. The chain employs TRBV9 and TRBJ2-5, with TRBD1 as a possible D gene (6 bases). Germline V CDR1 and CDR2: SGDLS, YYNGEE. CDR3 length equals 13 residues. The CDR3 DNA sequence: TGTGCAACAGCAAGGGGACATGAAGAGACCCAGTACTTC. It yields the protein CATARGHEETQYF.

This rearrangement joins TRBV11-3 to TRBJ2-7, with 9 bases identical to TRBD2. Germline V gene data show CDR1 as SGHNT and CDR2 as YENEEA. The junction had 7 bases not matched to a gene; V was cut back by 5 bases and J by 2 bases. This CDR3 contains 15 residues. The CDR3 sequence is CASSTSLAGTYEQYF. The CDR3 DNA sequence: TGTGCCAGCAGCACCTCTCTAGCGGGGACCTACGAGCAGTACTTC.

The chain uses TRBV18 and TRBJ1-2; D is perhaps TRBD1 (6 bases). The CDR3 sequence is 15 residues long. Germline V gene data show CDR1 as KGHSH and CDR2 as LQKENI. The germline V and J ends were trimmed by 4 bases and 7 bases, with 19 bases remaining between them. The CDR3 sequence is CASSLRRGGSSGYTF. The CDR3 DNA is TGTGCCAGCTCACTACGGAGGGGGGGATCGTCTGGCTACACCTTC.

This chain connects TRBV18 to TRBJ2-5, with D maybe TRBD2 (5 bases). The CDR3 totals 15 residues. Deletions cut 9 bases from V and 5 bases from J, with 22 bases between. From germline, CDR1 is KGHSH and CDR2 LQKENI. The CDR3 protein is CASRLSTGIAETQYF. CDR3 DNA: TGTGCCAGTCGATTATCGACCGGGATTGCGGAGACCCAGTACTTC.

This sequence joins TRBV6-6 and TRBJ1-6; the D is unclear. CDR1 is MNHNY, CDR2 SVGAGI, per germline (reference sequence). Deletions cut 0 bases from V and 3 bases from J, with 9 bases between. The CDR3 spans 16 residues. In nucleotides, the CDR3 is TGTGCCAGCAGTTACTCGACACAGATCTATAATTCACCCCTCCACTTT. Encoded protein: CASSYSTQIYNSPLHF.

This clone was detected once. The gene calls are TRBV5-1 and TRBJ2-4; D may be TRBD1 (6 bases). Trimming took 4 bases from V and 1 from J, leaving 9 bases between them. The CDR3 sequence is 14 residues long. CDR1 is SGHRS, CDR2 YFSETQ, per germline. CDR3 sequence: CASSVGAAKNIQYF. As DNA, the CDR3 is TGCGCCAGCAGCGTGGGGGCGGCCAAAAACATTCAGTACTTC.